This entry describes one T cell receptor (beta chain). The junction had 2 bases not matched to a gene; V was cut back by 0 bases and J by 1 base. Germline CDR1 SGHAT, CDR2 FQNNGV. This CDR3 is 15 amino acids long. This entry comes from a study of blood T cell repertoires in COVID-19. Looking at the study overall: COVID-19 samples from acute and convalescent phases originated in the United States, Italy and Spain. In each case, the material was cDNA or gDNA derived from T cells, B-cell-depleted T cells, or PBMCs.

Clones were sequenced by immunoSEQ multiplex PCR, and TCRdb holds only the in-frame ones, with some missing. The sample comprises 100,000 to 150,000 clones, 87% of which are singletons, and roughly 2.5% rests with the top ten. This clonotype was obtained from a man in his forties or fifties with active COVID-19. The chain combines TRBV11-2 with TRBJ1-1; 7 nucleotides line up with TRBD1. Sequenced: peripheral blood. CDR3 sequence reads: CASSLERGPNTEAFF. DNA of the CDR3: TGTGCCAGCAGCTTAGAGAGGGGGCCGAACACTGAAGCTTTCTTT.